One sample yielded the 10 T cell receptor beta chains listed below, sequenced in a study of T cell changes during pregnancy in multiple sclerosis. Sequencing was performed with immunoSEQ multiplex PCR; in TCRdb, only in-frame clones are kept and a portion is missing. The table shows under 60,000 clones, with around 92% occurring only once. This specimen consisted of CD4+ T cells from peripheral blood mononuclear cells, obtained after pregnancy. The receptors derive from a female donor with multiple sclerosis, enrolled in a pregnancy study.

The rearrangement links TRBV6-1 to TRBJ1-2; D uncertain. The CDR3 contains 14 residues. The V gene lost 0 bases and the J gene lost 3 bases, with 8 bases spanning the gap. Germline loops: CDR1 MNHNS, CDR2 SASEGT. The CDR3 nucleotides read TGTGCCAGCAGTGAAGCAGGAGGAGACTATGGCTACACCTTC. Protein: CASSEAGGDYGYTF.

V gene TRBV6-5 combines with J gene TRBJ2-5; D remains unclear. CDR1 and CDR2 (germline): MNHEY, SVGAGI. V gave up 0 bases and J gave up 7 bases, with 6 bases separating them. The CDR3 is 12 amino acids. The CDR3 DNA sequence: TGTGCCAGCAGTTACTCGGGCCGGACCCAGTACTTC. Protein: CASSYSGRTQYF.

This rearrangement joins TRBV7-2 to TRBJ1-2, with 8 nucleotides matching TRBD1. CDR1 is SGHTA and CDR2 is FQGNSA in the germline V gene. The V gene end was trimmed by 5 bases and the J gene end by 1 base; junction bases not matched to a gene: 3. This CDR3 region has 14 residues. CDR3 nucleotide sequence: TGTGCCAGCAGCCCAGACAGGGGTAACTATGGCTACACCTTC. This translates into CASSPDRGNYGYTF.

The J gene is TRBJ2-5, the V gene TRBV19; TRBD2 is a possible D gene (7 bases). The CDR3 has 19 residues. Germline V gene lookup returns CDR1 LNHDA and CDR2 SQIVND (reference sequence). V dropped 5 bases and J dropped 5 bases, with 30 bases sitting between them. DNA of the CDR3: TGTGCCAGTAGTTCCCGAGGGCCCTCAGCCAGGGGAGGGAGGGAGACCCAGTACTTC. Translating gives CASSSRGPSARGGRETQYF. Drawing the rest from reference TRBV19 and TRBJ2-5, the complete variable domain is DGGITQSPKYLFRKEGQNVTLSCEQNLNHDAMYWYRQDPGQGLRLIYYSQIVNDFQKGDIAEGYSVSREKKESFPLTVTSAQKNPTAFYLCASSSRGPSARGGRETQYFGPGTRLLVL.

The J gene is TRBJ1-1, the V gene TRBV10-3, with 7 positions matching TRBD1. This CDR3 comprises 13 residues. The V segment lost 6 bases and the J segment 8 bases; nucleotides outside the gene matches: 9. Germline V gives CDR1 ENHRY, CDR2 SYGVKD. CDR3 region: CAIRLDRAAEAFF. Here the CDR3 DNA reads TGTGCCATCAGACTTGACAGGGCAGCCGAAGCTTTCTTT.

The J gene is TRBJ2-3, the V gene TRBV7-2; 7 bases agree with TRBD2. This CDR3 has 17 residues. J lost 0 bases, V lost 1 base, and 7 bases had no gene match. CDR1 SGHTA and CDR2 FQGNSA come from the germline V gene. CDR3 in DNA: TGTGCCAGCAGCTTAGGGTCTAGCGGACTTAGCACAGATACGCAGTATTTT. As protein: CASSLGSSGLSTDTQYF. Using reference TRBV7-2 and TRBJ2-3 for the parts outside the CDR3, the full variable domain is GAGVSQSPSNKVTEKGKDVELRCDPISGHTALYWYRQSLGQGLEFLIYFQGNSAPDKSGLPSDRFSAERTGGSVSTLTIQRTQQEDSAVYLCASSLGSSGLSTDTQYFGPGTRLTVL.

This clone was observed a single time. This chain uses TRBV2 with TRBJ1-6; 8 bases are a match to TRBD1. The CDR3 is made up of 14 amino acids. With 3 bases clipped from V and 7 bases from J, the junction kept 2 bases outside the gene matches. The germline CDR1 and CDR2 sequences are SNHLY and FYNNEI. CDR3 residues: CASSEDRVNSPLHF. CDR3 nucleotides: TGTGCCAGCAGTGAGGACAGGGTCAATTCACCCCTCCACTTT.

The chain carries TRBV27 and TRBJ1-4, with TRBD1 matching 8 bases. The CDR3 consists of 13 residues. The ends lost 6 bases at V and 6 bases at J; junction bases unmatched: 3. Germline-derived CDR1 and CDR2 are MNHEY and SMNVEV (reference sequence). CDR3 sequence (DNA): TGTGCCAGCAGCGGGACAGGATATGAAAAACTGTTTTTT. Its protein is CASSGTGYEKLFF. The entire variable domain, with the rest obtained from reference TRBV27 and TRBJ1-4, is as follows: EAQVTQNPRYLITVTGKKLTVTCSQNMNHEYMSWYRQDPGLGLRQIYYSMNVEVTDKGDVPEGYKVSRKEKRNFPLILESPSPNQTSLYFCASSGTGYEKLFFGSGTQLSVL.

CDR3 region: CASGLSQGSNQPQHF. The CDR3 DNA follows: TGTGCTAGTGGTTTGAGCCAGGGATCCAATCAGCCCCAGCATTTT. This chain connects TRBV12-5 to TRBJ1-5, with D possibly being TRBD1 (5 bases). CDR3 length equals 15 residues. Germline assignment: CDR1 LGHNT and CDR2 FRNRAP. Trimming removed 2 bases at V and 3 bases at J, with 11 bases between.

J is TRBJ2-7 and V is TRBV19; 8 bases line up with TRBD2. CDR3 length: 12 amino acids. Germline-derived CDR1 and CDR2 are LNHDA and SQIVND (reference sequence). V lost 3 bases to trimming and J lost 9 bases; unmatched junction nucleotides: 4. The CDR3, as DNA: TGTGCCAGTAGTATGGACGCGGGAGGGCAGTACTTC. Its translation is CASSMDAGGQYF.